This T cell receptor beta chain was identified during a study of cytomegalovirus exposure and HLA in healthy donors. Study-wide context: Within an early data release were about 85 million unique TCRs drawn from HLA-typed donors. Notes on the study in general: The authors later linked a missense DCLRE1C variant to TCR beta V- and J-gene trimming.

The PCR was carried out with 60 Vbeta primers and 13 Jbeta primers. Per the study methods: An analysis that came later counted some 81 million unique TCR beta chains, around 12 million shared. Method: immunoSEQ multiplex PCR; TCRdb's copy keeps in-frame clones and lacks some. V, J and clone size derive from that table, while D and trimming were established from the DNA sequence. The table includes roughly 250,000 clones, 70% to 90% detected once. V was clipped by 5 bases and J by 4 bases, with 6 bases between them. CDR3 size: 11 residues. The germline CDR1 and CDR2 sequences are LNHDA and SQIVND (reference sequence). With respect to this clone: Its target is unknown.

The material sequenced was PBMCs. This chain joins TRBV19 and TRBJ2-7; a weak D match, TRBD2 (6 bases). This clonotype was obtained from a woman in her thirties or forties in good health and CMV-seropositive. CDR3 sequence reads: CASSRGYEQYF. The CDR3 nucleotides are TGTGCCAGTAGTCGGGGGTACGAGCAGTACTTC.